This T cell receptor beta chain comes out of a study of blood T cell repertoires in COVID-19. Looking at the study overall: From T cells, B-cell-depleted T cells, or PBMCs came the material, which was cDNA or gDNA.

The CDR3 contains 15 residues. V lost 0 bases to trimming and J lost 7 bases, with 16 bases between them. Germline CDR1 and CDR2: SGHRS and YFSETQ. Original processing notes: Estimates of nucleated cell counts were drawn from the amplification of reference gene primers. Repertoires were generated with immunoSEQ multiplex PCR, while TCRdb's copy carries only in-frame clones and drops some. V and J calls and clone size follow that table, whereas D and trimming were derived from the DNA. The sample has hundreds of thousands of clones; 83% are singletons. This chain uses TRBV5-1 with TRBJ1-1; D perhaps matches TRBD1 (6 bases). The specimen was peripheral blood. The receptor's source is a woman in her thirties or forties with active or convalescent COVID-19. For the CDR3, the DNA is TGCGCCAGCAGCTTGGGGGTCGGTGGGGGCCATGAAGCTTTCTTT. It encodes CASSLGVGGGHEAFF.